This TCR beta chain was identified in a study of T-cell memory formation after mild COVID-19 (dated by TCRdb to about 2021). Looking at the study overall: TCR sequence clusters from the two donors were largely donor specific. T-cell clones expanding and contracting after mild COVID-19 in a couple of donors were tracked by longitudinal TCRalpha and TCRbeta repertoire sequencing. Two young, previously healthy adult volunteers made up the cohort, one male and one female.

Overall results and qualifications from the work: Contracting CD4+ clones turned up mainly in the CM and EM memory subsets, whereas EMRA was where CD8+ clones were enriched. The detection of some responding clones in pre-infection memory suggests that pre-existing cross-reactive memory T cells joined the SARS-CoV-2 response. Clones contracting from day 15 to 85 had balanced CD4/CD8 phenotypes, while a second wave expanding from day 15 to 37 was biased towards CD4+. SARS-CoV-2 specificity of the second-wave clones peaking on day 37 was not confirmed. The study covered only a couple of mild cases, and larger cohorts including severe cases with pre-infection samples were considered necessary.

The instrument given in TCRdb is Illumina NovaSeq 6000. Using 5'RACE with constant-segment primers, TCRalpha and TCRbeta cDNA libraries were constructed, with sample barcodes and unique molecular identifiers added in the process. Trizol reagent was used to extract RNA from every sample. The libraries were amplified in two PCR steps, and the second step added a second sample barcode and Illumina TruSeq adapters. Sequencing of libraries was performed on an Illumina NovaSeq with 2 x 150 bp paired-end reads. The original pipeline was this. Demultiplexing of reads and collapsing into UMI-guided consensus sequences were performed with migec v1.2.7. With mixcr v2.1.11, UMI consensuses were aligned to TRA and TRB V and J templates and assembled into clonotypes. A clonotype was counted as expanded or contracted only when both edgeR and NoisET called the clonotype significant, with the noise models trained on biological replicates. For edgeR calls, the cutoffs were a false discovery rate-adjusted p below 0.01 and a log2 fold-change threshold of 1. PCA with hierarchical clustering of max-normalized trajectories of the 1000 most abundant clonotypes was used as exploratory dynamics analysis. Separately sequenced CD4+ and CD8+ repertoires were used to assign a CD4 or CD8 phenotype to each responding clone. The public reads were run again by TCRdb, first through fastp at Q25 and then through MiXCR, and only productive beta chains were kept. Under each unique CDR3 protein, matching rows form one entry showing the most common genes and DNA. In this record, the V and J calls reflect TCRdb's handling and not the investigators' own analysis. This sample holds 470,000 or so distinct CDR3 sequences; more than 15% were observed only once. Of the sample, about a fifth falls within the top ten clones.

Notes on this clonotype: The antigen it binds to is not known. Base quality data are lacking; no much larger clone is found one base away.

PBMCs were isolated by Ficoll-Paque density gradient centrifugation. The germline V gene encodes CDR1 SNHLY and CDR2 FYNNEI. The CDR3 starts with the cysteine, ends with the phenylalanine, and has 14 residues. Only CDR3 DNA is held: 42 bases, read in frame from base 1. At the junction V is shortened by 3 bases and J by 2 bases, with 11 bases in between. Sequenced input: PBMCs or a T cell subset sorted from them (not recorded which). This receptor was taken from a man younger than 35 who had mild COVID-19 (a few samples of this study predate the infection). The sample titles of this study are shuffled in the database, so cell type and time point are left out; the donor was told from shared clones. The sequence is built from TRBV2 and TRBJ2-7, with no D gene named confidently. The bases read TGTGCCAGCAGTGAGGGCCATTCTACCTACGAGCAGTACTTC. This translates into CASSEGHSTYEQYF.